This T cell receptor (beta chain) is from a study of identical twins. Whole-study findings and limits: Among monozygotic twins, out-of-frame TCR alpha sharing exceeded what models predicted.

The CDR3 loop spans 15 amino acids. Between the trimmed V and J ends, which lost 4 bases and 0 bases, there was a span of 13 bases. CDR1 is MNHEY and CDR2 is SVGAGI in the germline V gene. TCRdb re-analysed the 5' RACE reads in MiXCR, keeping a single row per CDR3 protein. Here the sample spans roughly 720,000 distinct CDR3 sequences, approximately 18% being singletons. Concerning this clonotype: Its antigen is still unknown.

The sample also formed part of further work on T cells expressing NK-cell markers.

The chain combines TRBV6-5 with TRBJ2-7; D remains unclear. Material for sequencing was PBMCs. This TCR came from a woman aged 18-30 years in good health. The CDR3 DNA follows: TGTGCCAGCAGTTTCCTTTTGGTGAGCTCCTACGAGCAGTACTTC. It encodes CASSFLLVSSYEQYF.